This T cell receptor beta chain was found in a study of blood T cell repertoires in COVID-19. The overall study: Whether acute or convalescent, the COVID-19 samples came from the United States, Italy and Spain. The analysed material was cDNA or gDNA that came from T cells, B-cell-depleted T cells, or PBMCs.

The CDR3 loop spans 15 amino acids. Germline V gives CDR1 SNHLY, CDR2 FYNNEI. The V gene end was trimmed by 6 bases and the J gene end by 7 bases; junction bases not matched to a gene: 8. Per the original methods: Quantification of nucleated cells was approximated via reference gene primer amplification. Data came from immunoSEQ multiplex PCR; TCRdb stores just in-frame clones and leaves some out. V, J and clone size were drawn from that table, and D and trimming were deduced from the DNA. The data hold 50,000 to 60,000 clones, with 87% observed a single time. It was during active infection that Seattle patients were enrolled and then longitudinally followed.

This chain links TRBV2 with TRBJ1-4; 10 bases fit TRBD1. Sequencing was performed on peripheral blood. This clonotype originated in a man aged 35-49 years with COVID-19, enrolled during active disease. CDR3 loop: CASRGDRGSSEKLFF. The CDR3 coding sequence is TGTGCCAGCAGGGGGGACAGGGGATCTAGTGAAAAACTGTTTTTT.